The 8 T cell receptor beta chains listed next were all sequenced from one sample in a study of shared clonotypes between healthy human individuals. The protocol was immunoSEQ multiplex PCR, while the TCRdb copy is restricted to in-frame clones and leaves out a portion. The data contain fewer than 1.8 million clones, about 98.5% of them seen just once; the ten biggest clones take up 0.36%. The sequenced sample consisted of naive CD4+ T cells sorted from blood. As for subset: CD45RA+ positively selected. These receptors all come from a young man in good health.

CDR3 in DNA: TGTGCCAGCAGCTTAACCCCCGGGACTAAGAACAATGAGCAGTTCTTC. Protein sequence: CASSLTPGTKNNEQFF. The chain carries TRBV7-9 and TRBJ2-1; 7 bases fit TRBD2. This CDR3 comprises 16 residues. J gave up 5 bases and V 2 bases, and 9 bases lay outside the gene matches. The germline V gene encodes CDR1 SEHNR and CDR2 FQNEAQ (reference sequence). The whole variable domain, remainder taken from reference TRBV7-9 and TRBJ2-1, is DTGVSQNPRHKITKRGQNVTFRCDPISEHNRLYWYRQTLGQGPEFLTYFQNEAQLEKSRLLSDRFSAERPKGSFSTLEIQRTEQGDSAMYLCASSLTPGTKNNEQFFGPGTRLTVL.

The chain carries TRBV5-1 and TRBJ2-2; 12 bases agree with TRBD2. The V segment lost 0 bases and the J segment 7 bases; nucleotides outside the gene matches: 4. CDR1 SGHRS and CDR2 YFSETQ come from the germline V gene. The CDR3 has 16 residues. The CDR3 DNA reads TGCGCCAGCAGCTTGGGACTAGCGGGAGTCGGCGGGGAGCTGTTTTTT. Its translation: CASSLGLAGVGGELFF.

Points on this clone: Other DNA variants within this sample encode the same CDR3. The chain uses TRBV5-4 and TRBJ2-3; TRBD1 is a possible D gene (6 bases). The CDR3 is made up of 15 amino acids. CDR1 and CDR2 from the germline V gene are SGHNT and YYREEE (reference sequence). Trimming shortened V by 1 base and J by 1 base, and 10 bases separated the two germline ends. In nucleotides, the CDR3 is TGTGCCAGCAGCTTGCCAGGGGCAGGCACAGATACGCAGTATTTT. This sequence encodes CASSLPGAGTDTQYF.

The V and J genes are TRBV9 and TRBJ2-1; D uncertain. Between the trimmed V and J ends, which lost 5 bases and 6 bases, there was a span of 6 bases. Per germline, CDR1 SGDLS and CDR2 YYNGEE. The CDR3 runs to 11 residues. CDR3 nucleotide sequence: TGTGCCAGCAGTGGCGGCAATGAGCAGTTCTTC. Translation: CASSGGNEQFF. Full variable domain (missing parts from reference TRBV9 and TRBJ2-1): DSGVTQTPKHLITATGQRVTLRCSPRSGDLSVYWYQQSLDQGLQFLIQYYNGEERAKGNILERFSAQQFPDLHSELNLSSLELGDSALYFCASSGGNEQFFGPGTRLTVL.

The chain couples TRBV5-4 to TRBJ1-2; maybe TRBD1 (6 bases). V was shortened by 2 bases and J by 4 bases, with 9 bases between the two germline ends. This CDR3 comprises 13 residues. Germline CDR1 is SGHNT and CDR2 is YYREEE (reference sequence). The CDR3 spells CASSFEQGYGYTF. The CDR3 region has the DNA TGTGCCAGCAGCTTTGAACAGGGCTATGGCTACACCTTC.

Concerning this clone itself: The same CDR3 can be traced to other DNA sequences in this sample. The chain uses TRBV5-1 and TRBJ1-2; 7 positions match TRBD1. Germline values: CDR1 SGHRS, CDR2 YFSETQ. This CDR3 comprises 14 residues. V lost 1 base, J lost 0 bases, and 0 bases stayed unmatched. Here the CDR3 reads CASSLTGANYGYTF. CDR3 bases: TGCGCCAGCAGCTTGACAGGGGCTAACTATGGCTACACCTTC.

The chain combines TRBV7-6 with TRBJ1-1; D gene unclear. The CDR3 length is 13 residues. Trimming removed 4 bases from V and 1 base from J, with 7 bases in between. The germline V gene has CDR1 SGHVS and CDR2 FNYEAQ. This chain's CDR3 is CASSSRANTEAFF. As DNA, the CDR3 is TGTGCCAGCAGCTCACGGGCGAACACTGAAGCTTTCTTT.

The chain links TRBV7-9 to TRBJ2-7; D is perhaps TRBD1 (6 bases). CDR1 is SEHNR and CDR2 is FQNEAQ in the germline V gene (reference sequence). This CDR3 is 13 amino acids long. Deletions cut 5 bases from V and 3 bases from J, with 11 bases between. The CDR3 DNA reads TGTGCCAGCAGCAAACAGGGCATCTACGAGCAGTACTTC. Residues: CASSKQGIYEQYF.